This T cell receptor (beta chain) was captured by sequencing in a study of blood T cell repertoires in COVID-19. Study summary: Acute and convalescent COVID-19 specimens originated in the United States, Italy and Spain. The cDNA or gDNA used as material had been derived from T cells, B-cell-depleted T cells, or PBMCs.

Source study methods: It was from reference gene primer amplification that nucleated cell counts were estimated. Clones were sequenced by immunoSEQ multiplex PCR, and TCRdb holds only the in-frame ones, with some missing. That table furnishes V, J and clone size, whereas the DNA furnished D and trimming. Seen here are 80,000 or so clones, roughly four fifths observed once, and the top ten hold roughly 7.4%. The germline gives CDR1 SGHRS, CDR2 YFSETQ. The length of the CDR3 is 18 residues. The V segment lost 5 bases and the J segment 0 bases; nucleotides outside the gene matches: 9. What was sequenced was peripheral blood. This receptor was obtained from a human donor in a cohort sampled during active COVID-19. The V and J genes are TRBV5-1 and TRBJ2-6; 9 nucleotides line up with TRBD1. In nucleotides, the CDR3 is TGCGCCAGCAGGGTCACCGGGACAGGGCTCTCTGGGGCCAACGTCCTGACTTTC. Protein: CASRVTGTGLSGANVLTF.